This is a list of T cell receptor beta chains from one sample in a study of T cell clones after liver transplantation. The table came from immunoSEQ multiplex PCR; TCRdb's copy has only in-frame clones and leaves some out. The table records fewer than 85,000 clones, approximately 80% of them present only once. The sequencing used CD4+ T cells from blood, collected 12 months after liver transplant. The receptors were sampled from a human patient who received a liver transplant. The graft donor may be the source of some T cells. Each CDR3 is given with its conserved first and last residue. D genes are given only for firm matches. Clone size is stated in some rows and not others, as once, few, many or a class when expanded.

TRBJ1-2	TRBV4-1	.	.	TGCGCCAGCGCCAGGATGGAACTCGGGGGCCGGCGGAGTGGCTACACCTTC	CASARMELGGRRSGYTF
TRBJ2-7	TRBV29-1	.	.	TGCAGCGCCCCCGGAGGGCCCTTTAACGAGCAGTACTTC	CSAPGGPFNEQYF
TRBJ2-7	TRBV18	TRBD2	.	TGTGCCAGCTCACCACCGGGCGGGAGTTACGAGCAGTACTTC	CASSPPGGSYEQYF
TRBJ1-1	TRBV10-2	.	few	TGCGCCAGCATGGCCAGAACCAGTGAAGCTTTCTTT	CASMARTSEAFF
TRBJ2-4	TRBV6-5	.	.	TGTGCCAGCAGCCCAGGGTTCTGGGCCAAAAACATTCAGTACTTC	CASSPGFWAKNIQYF
TRBJ1-1	TRBV10-1	.	few	TGCGCCAGCAGTGAGAACCCCGGGTCTACAGAAAAGGCTTTCTTT	CASSENPGSTEKAFF
TRBJ2-3	TRBV28	TRBD1	.	TGTGCCAGCAGTATGGGGGGACAGGGGTCGTCAGATACGCAGTATTTT	CASSMGGQGSSDTQYF
TRBJ1-1	TRBV11-2	.	.	TGTGCCAGCAGCCCCTTGGGACGAAAGAACACTGAAGCTTTCTTT	CASSPLGRKNTEAFF
TRBJ1-5	TRBV7-9	.	.	TGTGCCAGCAGCGGCCAGGAAAATCAGCCCCAGCATTTT	CASSGQENQPQHF
TRBJ2-7	TRBV6-1	TRBD1	once	TGTGCCAGCAGTCGACAGGGGAGCCACTACGAGCAGTACTTC	CASSRQGSHYEQYF
TRBJ2-5	TRBV27	TRBD1	.	TGTGCCAGCAGTTTGGGGACAGGGGGGGGGACCCAGTACTTC	CASSLGTGGGTQYF
TRBJ2-7	TRBV23-1	TRBD2	.	TGCGCCCGGACCCCCCCTCAGAGCGGGAGGAGGGAGGCTAGCGGGAGAAGGGTCTACGAGCAGTACTTC	CARTPPQSGRREASGRRVYEQYF
TRBJ2-4	TRBV28	.	.	TGTGCCAGCAGTTTCCGGACAGCGACGAGGGACATTCAGTACTTC	CASSFRTATRDIQYF
TRBJ1-1	TRBV5-1	.	.	TGCGCCAGCAGCTTAACCCCAGCCCAGAACACTGAAGCTTTCTTT	CASSLTPAQNTEAFF
TRBJ2-5	TRBV19	.	.	TGTGCCAGTAGTGTTCCGGGAGATGGGATAGAGACCCAGTACTTC	CASSVPGDGIETQYF
TRBJ1-1	TRBV5-1	TRBD1	once	TGCGCCAGCAGCTTTCACGGACAGGGGGGGATGAACACTGAAGCTTTCTTT	CASSFHGQGGMNTEAFF
TRBJ2-7	TRBV4-2	.	.	TGTGCCAGCAGCCCCCTGGGGTCATCCTACGAGCAGTACTTC	CASSPLGSSYEQYF
TRBJ2-5	TRBV4-1	.	.	TGCGCCAGCAGCCAAGATTTGCACCAAGGTCAAGAGACCCAGTACTTC	CASSQDLHQGQETQYF
TRBJ1-2	TRBV2	.	once	TGTGCCAGCAGTCGCGGCTCTGTGGTGGGAGGCTATGGCTACACCTTC	CASSRGSVVGGYGYTF
TRBJ1-1	TRBV5-1	.	.	TGTGCCAGCAGCTTGGCCAAGAACACTGAAGCTTTCTTT	CASSLAKNTEAFF